This T cell receptor beta chain emerged from a study of blood T cell repertoires in COVID-19. Study background: Samples of COVID-19 (acute and convalescent) were obtained from the United States, Italy and Spain. The analysed material was cDNA or gDNA that came from T cells, B-cell-depleted T cells, or PBMCs.

Original methodology: Amplification with reference gene primers provided the estimates of nucleated cell counts. Repertoires were generated with immunoSEQ multiplex PCR, while TCRdb's copy carries only in-frame clones and drops some. For V, J and clone size, that table is used; D and trimming come from the DNA. The sample records over 150,000 clones, less than 90% being singletons. It was during active infection that Seattle patients were enrolled and then longitudinally followed. The CDR3 totals 14 residues. V shed 2 bases and J shed 7 bases, with 13 bases lying between them. From germline, CDR1 is SGHNT and CDR2 YYREEE (reference sequence).

The sequence was collected from a woman aged 70-85 years with COVID-19, enrolled during active disease. The sample taken for sequencing was peripheral blood. V gene TRBV5-4 combines with J gene TRBJ1-5, with TRBD1 as a possible D gene (5 bases). This CDR3 reads CASSFGGGGQPQHF. The CDR3 nucleotides read TGTGCCAGCAGCTTTGGGGGGGGAGGACAGCCCCAGCATTTT.